Listed here are 9 T cell receptor beta chains from one sample, sequenced in a study of Ad26.COV2.S vaccination and SARS-CoV-2 variants. The assay was immunoSEQ multiplex PCR, and TCRdb's table has in-frame clones only and misses some. The data show around 450,000 clones, roughly nine tenths seen once. Documented treatment: approximately 18 received Ad26.COV2.S at low or high dose, single or two shots; 5 received placebo; per-sample allocation not given. Sampling happened 63 days after the first vaccine or placebo injection. Sequencing used peripheral blood, obtained in a trial of Ad26.COV2.S vaccine versus placebo. The origin of the receptors is a person between 18 and 65 years old who received the Ad26.COV2.S COVID-19 vaccine or a placebo.

This clone was detected only once. The V gene is TRBV9, the J gene TRBJ2-2; D not resolved. Germline-derived CDR1 and CDR2 are SGDLS and YYNGEE. The CDR3 covers 14 residues. Trimming left V 2 bases short and J 0 bases short, with 5 bases between. The CDR3 coding sequence is TGTGCCAGCAGCGTGACCCCGAACACCGGGGAGCTGTTTTTT. This gives the protein CASSVTPNTGELFF.

This clone was seen only once. The chain has TRBV7-2 and TRBJ2-1; 13 nucleotides align to TRBD2. Trimming removed 1 base from V and 9 bases from J; junction bases left unmatched: 6. Germline CDR1 reads SGHTA; CDR2 reads FQGNSA. CDR3 length: 16 amino acids. This CDR3 is CASSLDQTSGGFEQFF. In DNA, the CDR3 is TGTGCCAGCAGCTTAGACCAGACTAGCGGGGGGTTTGAGCAGTTCTTC.

CDR3 sequence reads: CASSLGPSGGTYEQYF. In nucleotides, the CDR3 is TGTGCCAGCAGCTTGGGTCCTAGCGGGGGAACCTACGAGCAGTACTTC. The genes are TRBV5-4 and TRBJ2-7; 10 nucleotides match TRBD2. The CDR3 consists of 16 residues. Per germline, CDR1 SGHNT and CDR2 YYREEE (reference sequence). V lost 0 bases and J lost 2; bases outside the gene matches: 5.

The V call is TRBV18, the J call TRBJ2-1; TRBD2 aligns across 14 bases. V lost 3 bases to trimming and J lost 2 bases; unmatched junction nucleotides: 6. CDR1 KGHSH and CDR2 LQKENI come from the germline V gene. This CDR3 has 18 residues. The CDR3 is CASSPGTSGRPTYNEQFF. The CDR3, as DNA: TGTGCCAGCTCACCGGGGACTAGCGGGAGACCAACCTACAATGAGCAGTTCTTC.

The chain has TRBV18 and TRBJ2-5; tentative D call: TRBD1 (5 bases). The germline CDR1 and CDR2 sequences are KGHSH and LQKENI. The V end was cut by 2 bases, the J end by 2 bases, with 12 bases between. This CDR3 comprises 15 residues. For the CDR3, the DNA is TGTGCCAGCTCACCAACCAGTCCAGGGCAAGAGACCCAGTACTTC. It translates to CASSPTSPGQETQYF. The full variable domain, with the rest looked up from reference TRBV18 and TRBJ2-5, is NAGVMQNPRHLVRRRGQEARLRCSPMKGHSHVYWYRQLPEEGLKFMVYLQKENIIDESGMPKERFSAEFPKEGPSILRIQQVVRGDSAAYFCASSPTSPGQETQYFGPGTRLLVL.

The J gene is TRBJ1-6, the V gene TRBV11-2; 10 nucleotides agree with TRBD1. Germline CDR1 and CDR2: SGHAT and FQNNGV. This CDR3 comprises 15 residues. Losses at the gene ends were 11 bases for V and 4 bases for J; bases not matched to a gene: 8. CDR3 coding DNA: TGTGCCTCAGTCCCGGGACAGGGGTATAATTCACCCCTCCACTTT. Encoded protein: CASVPGQGYNSPLHF.

The chain uses TRBV7-2 and TRBJ1-1, with D perhaps TRBD1 (5 bases). Trimming left V 8 bases short and J 5 bases short, with 18 bases between. Germline V gene data show CDR1 as SGHTA and CDR2 as FQGNSA. This CDR3 is 14 amino acids long. The CDR3 spells CASGITGGRTEAFF. The CDR3 DNA sequence: TGTGCCAGCGGCATAACGGGGGGGAGGACTGAAGCTTTCTTT. The variable domain in full, with the rest retrieved from reference TRBV7-2 and TRBJ1-1, is GAGVSQSPSNKVTEKGKDVELRCDPISGHTALYWYRQSLGQGLEFLIYFQGNSAPDKSGLPSDRFSAERTGGSVSTLTIQRTQQEDSAVYLCASGITGGRTEAFFGQGTRLTVV.

The sample holds one count of this clone. The genes are TRBV7-2 and TRBJ1-4; 9 bases match TRBD1. CDR3 length: 14 amino acids. Germline V lookup: CDR1 SGHTA, CDR2 FQGNSA. The V and J ends lost 3 bases and 7 bases, in that order; junction bases with no gene match: 3. CDR3 bases: TGTGCCAGCAGCTTGGACAGGGGTAGTGAAAAACTGTTTTTT. Residues: CASSLDRGSEKLFF.

The rearrangement uses TRBV19 and TRBJ2-3, with D hard to call. V was clipped by 4 bases and J by 2 bases, with 10 bases between them. The CDR3 extends over 14 amino acids. Per the germline V gene, CDR1 is LNHDA and CDR2 is SQIVND (reference sequence). CDR3 amino acids: CASSTLGLTDTQYF. The DNA of the CDR3 is TGTGCCAGTAGTACCCTAGGTCTCACAGATACGCAGTATTTT.